This entry is about one T cell receptor beta chain. Produced via immunoSEQ multiplex PCR; TCRdb's table is partial and in-frame only. The table has 210,000 or so clones, approximately 80% seen once. This sample stems from a study of blood T cell repertoires in COVID-19. Study as a whole: Sites across the United States, Italy and Spain contributed samples from acute and convalescent COVID-19. Sources were T cells, B-cell-depleted T cells, or PBMCs; the material itself was cDNA or gDNA.

Per the germline V gene, CDR1 is MNHEY and CDR2 is SMNVEV (reference sequence). Trimming took 8 bases from V and 8 from J, leaving 21 bases between them. The CDR3 sequence is 14 residues long. The sequence came from a man aged 50-59 years who had recovered from COVID-19. The chain employs TRBV27 and TRBJ1-2; D is perhaps TRBD1 (6 bases). Material: peripheral blood. As DNA, the CDR3 is TGTGCCAGCGCTTGGACAGTGGGGTCCGTCGGCTACACCTTC. Protein product: CASAWTVGSVGYTF.